A selection of T cell receptor beta chains follows, all from one sample in a study of cytomegalovirus exposure and HLA in healthy donors. Libraries were prepared by immunoSEQ multiplex PCR; TCRdb keeps only in-frame clonotypes and omits some of them. Of 100,000 or so clones in the sample, roughly 15% were seen once. Sequencing used PBMCs. The receptors derive from a female donor in good health and CMV-seronegative. The CDR3 runs from the conserved cysteine through the conserved F or W. A D gene is named only where the DNA matches it firmly. For some rows the clone size is stated as once, few or many, or as a class when expanded; others skip it.

cdr3_nt: TGTGCCAGCAGCTTGCGTCCCCCGAGCTCCTATAATTCACCCCTCCACTTT
cdr3_aa: CASSLRPPSSYNSPLHF
v_call: TRBV5-4
j_call: TRBJ1-6
clone_size: .
d_call: .

cdr3_nt: TGTGCCAGCAGTTACGGTCCTAACTACGAGCAGTACTTC
cdr3_aa: CASSYGPNYEQYF
v_call: TRBV6-5
j_call: TRBJ2-7
clone_size: few
d_call: .

cdr3_nt: TGTGCCAGCAGCTCGCAACAGGGGATTCAGCCCCAGCATTTT
cdr3_aa: CASSSQQGIQPQHF
v_call: TRBV7-9
j_call: TRBJ1-5
clone_size: few
d_call: TRBD1

cdr3_nt: TGCGCCAGCAGCCCCGGGCCTGGGGGCGAAGTTTCGCTCTATGGCTACACCTTC
cdr3_aa: CASSPGPGGEVSLYGYTF
v_call: TRBV4-3
j_call: TRBJ1-2
clone_size: .
d_call: .

cdr3_nt: TGCGCCAGCAGCTTGACCTCTTATAGCGGAATTTCCTACGAGCAGTACTTC
cdr3_aa: CASSLTSYSGISYEQYF
v_call: TRBV5-1
j_call: TRBJ2-7
clone_size: .
d_call: .

cdr3_nt: TGCAGCGTTGTAGGGCAGGGGGCAACTAATGAAAAACTGTTTTTT
cdr3_aa: CSVVGQGATNEKLFF
v_call: TRBV29-1
j_call: TRBJ1-4
clone_size: few
d_call: TRBD1

cdr3_nt: TGTGCCAGCAGCCAGACGTGGATCAGGGCCACAGATACGCAGTATTTT
cdr3_aa: CASSQTWIRATDTQYF
v_call: TRBV4-2
j_call: TRBJ2-3
clone_size: .
d_call: .

cdr3_nt: TGCGCCAGCAGCCAGGGCTTCCAGGGCTATGGCTACACCTTC
cdr3_aa: CASSQGFQGYGYTF
v_call: TRBV4-3
j_call: TRBJ1-2
clone_size: few
d_call: .

cdr3_nt: TGTGCCAGCAGCCCCGACAGTCTTTACCAGTTCTTC
cdr3_aa: CASSPDSLYQFF
v_call: TRBV6-5
j_call: TRBJ2-1
clone_size: .
d_call: .

cdr3_nt: TGTGCCAGCAGTTTCGGGGAGGGACCCCAGCATTTT
cdr3_aa: CASSFGEGPQHF
v_call: TRBV28
j_call: TRBJ1-5
clone_size: .
d_call: .

cdr3_nt: TGTGCCAGCAGTTCCAGGGAACGAGGCAATCAGCCCCAGCATTTT
cdr3_aa: CASSSRERGNQPQHF
v_call: TRBV6-6
j_call: TRBJ1-5
clone_size: few
d_call: .

cdr3_nt: TGCGCCAGCAGCCAAGATAGGGCAGGGGCTTTGAACACTGAAGCTTTCTTT
cdr3_aa: CASSQDRAGALNTEAFF
v_call: TRBV4-3
j_call: TRBJ1-1
clone_size: .
d_call: .

cdr3_nt: TGTGCCAGCAGTTACCGACAAGCCTATAATTCACCCCTCCACTTT
cdr3_aa: CASSYRQAYNSPLHF
v_call: TRBV6-5
j_call: TRBJ1-6
clone_size: .
d_call: .

cdr3_nt: TGTGCCAGCAGCCCAGGTGGGGGGGCGTACGAAGCTTTCTTT
cdr3_aa: CASSPGGGAYEAFF
v_call: TRBV11-3
j_call: TRBJ1-1
clone_size: .
d_call: .

cdr3_nt: TGTGCCAGCAGACCTTCGCCTGGGACAGGGGAAGTAAGGGCTTTCTTT
cdr3_aa: CASRPSPGTGEVRAFF
v_call: TRBV7-9
j_call: TRBJ1-1
clone_size: once
d_call: TRBD1

cdr3_nt: TGTGCCAGCAGGGGCAGCAATCAGCCCCAGCATTTT
cdr3_aa: CASRGSNQPQHF
v_call: TRBV6-6
j_call: TRBJ1-5
clone_size: once
d_call: .

cdr3_nt: TGCGCCAGCAGCCAAGATCCGACAGGGGGCGGGAATTCACCCCTCCACTTT
cdr3_aa: CASSQDPTGGGNSPLHF
v_call: TRBV4-3
j_call: TRBJ1-6
clone_size: .
d_call: TRBD1

cdr3_nt: TGCGCCAGCAGCCAGTTCCCCGGACTAGCCTTGAATGAGCAGTTCTTC
cdr3_aa: CASSQFPGLALNEQFF
v_call: TRBV4-1
j_call: TRBJ2-1
clone_size: few
d_call: TRBD2

cdr3_nt: TGTGCCTGGAGTGTAGGGGGCCCCGAAAAACTGTTTTTT
cdr3_aa: CAWSVGGPEKLFF
v_call: TRBV30
j_call: TRBJ1-4
clone_size: .
d_call: TRBD1

cdr3_nt: TGTGCCAGCAGCTTGGAAGTCAACTACTATGGCTACACCTTC
cdr3_aa: CASSLEVNYYGYTF
v_call: TRBV5-6
j_call: TRBJ1-2
clone_size: few
d_call: .

cdr3_nt: TGTGCCAGCAAGGGGGCCTACGAGCAGTACTTC
cdr3_aa: CASKGAYEQYF
v_call: TRBV6-5
j_call: TRBJ2-7
clone_size: few
d_call: .

cdr3_nt: TGTGCCAGCAGCCGACAGAGGACAGTAACGAGTAACACTGAAGCTTTCTTT
cdr3_aa: CASSRQRTVTSNTEAFF
v_call: TRBV7-2
j_call: TRBJ1-1
clone_size: .
d_call: .

cdr3_nt: TGTGCCAGCAGTGAACTAGCGGGGGGGGGACCAGTTTTAGACAATGAGCAGTTCTTC
cdr3_aa: CASSELAGGGPVLDNEQFF
v_call: TRBV2
j_call: TRBJ2-1
clone_size: few
d_call: TRBD2

cdr3_nt: TGCGCCAGCAGCTTGGTAGGGGATGCCGGCTACACCTTC
cdr3_aa: CASSLVGDAGYTF
v_call: TRBV5-1
j_call: TRBJ1-2
clone_size: .
d_call: .

cdr3_nt: TGTGCCAGCAGTGAAGTCGGGACAGCTTATGAAAAACTGTTTTTT
cdr3_aa: CASSEVGTAYEKLFF
v_call: TRBV25-1
j_call: TRBJ1-4
clone_size: few
d_call: TRBD1

cdr3_nt: TGCACCAGCAGCCAAGATCGTAAAACAGGGCTACGAACTGAAGCTTTCTTT
cdr3_aa: CTSSQDRKTGLRTEAFF
v_call: TRBV1
j_call: TRBJ1-1
clone_size: .
d_call: .

cdr3_nt: TGTGCCAGCAGCCAAGAGGGGTCGGCGACAGGGTATGACGAGCAGTACTTC
cdr3_aa: CASSQEGSATGYDEQYF
v_call: TRBV4-2
j_call: TRBJ2-7
clone_size: .
d_call: TRBD1

cdr3_nt: TGTGCCAGCAGTTACGACAGGGGGACCTCTGGAAACACCATATATTTT
cdr3_aa: CASSYDRGTSGNTIYF
v_call: TRBV6-6
j_call: TRBJ1-3
clone_size: few
d_call: TRBD1

cdr3_nt: TGTGCCAGCAGCTTAGTCGGGGGGGTTTCACCCCTCCACTTT
cdr3_aa: CASSLVGGVSPLHF
v_call: TRBV7-9
j_call: TRBJ1-6
clone_size: .
d_call: .

cdr3_nt: TGTGCCAGTAGTATTGTAGCGGACCCTTCCTACGAGCAGTACTTC
cdr3_aa: CASSIVADPSYEQYF
v_call: TRBV19
j_call: TRBJ2-7
clone_size: few
d_call: .

cdr3_nt: TGCGCCAGCAGCCAGGGGGCGGGAGGTATCTATGAGCAGTTCTTC
cdr3_aa: CASSQGAGGIYEQFF
v_call: TRBV4-3
j_call: TRBJ2-1
clone_size: .
d_call: TRBD2

cdr3_nt: TGTGCCAGCAGTTACTCGAATCCAGGGTCTGGAAACACCATATATTTT
cdr3_aa: CASSYSNPGSGNTIYF
v_call: TRBV6-5
j_call: TRBJ1-3
clone_size: .
d_call: .

cdr3_nt: TGTGCCAGCAGCATATTGTACGAGCAGTACTTC
cdr3_aa: CASSILYEQYF
v_call: TRBV7-2
j_call: TRBJ2-7
clone_size: .
d_call: .

cdr3_nt: TGTGCCAGCAGCCATATCACCGGAGATACGCAGTATTTT
cdr3_aa: CASSHITGDTQYF
v_call: TRBV11-3
j_call: TRBJ2-3
clone_size: few
d_call: .

cdr3_nt: TGTGCCAGCAGAGCACTGACAGGGTTGGAGAAACAGCCCCAGCATTTT
cdr3_aa: CASRALTGLEKQPQHF
v_call: TRBV2
j_call: TRBJ1-5
clone_size: .
d_call: TRBD1

cdr3_nt: TGTGCCAGCAGCTTAGTTTGGACCGGGACTAGGAGTTACAATGAGCAGTTCTTC
cdr3_aa: CASSLVWTGTRSYNEQFF
v_call: TRBV7-2
j_call: TRBJ2-1
clone_size: .
d_call: TRBD2

cdr3_nt: TGTGCCACCAGCAGAGATCTTACTAGCGGGAGTACCGAGCAGTACTTC
cdr3_aa: CATSRDLTSGSTEQYF
v_call: TRBV15
j_call: TRBJ2-7
clone_size: .
d_call: TRBD2

cdr3_nt: TGTGCCAGCAGCCAAGTGGTTAGCGGGAGAAATGGAGAGACCCAGTACTTC
cdr3_aa: CASSQVVSGRNGETQYF
v_call: TRBV4-2
j_call: TRBJ2-5
clone_size: .
d_call: TRBD2

cdr3_nt: TGTGCCAGCAGCTTAGTGAGTCTACCCTACGAGCAGTACTTC
cdr3_aa: CASSLVSLPYEQYF
v_call: TRBV7-9
j_call: TRBJ2-7
clone_size: .
d_call: .

cdr3_nt: TGTGCCAGCAGTGAAGACAGGAGCTCCTACAATGAGCAGTTCTTC
cdr3_aa: CASSEDRSSYNEQFF
v_call: TRBV25-1
j_call: TRBJ2-1
clone_size: few
d_call: .

cdr3_nt: TGTGCCAGCAGCACCTTTAGGGGGACTAGCGCAAACTTCACCGGGGAGCTGTTTTTT
cdr3_aa: CASSTFRGTSANFTGELFF
v_call: TRBV7-6
j_call: TRBJ2-2
clone_size: .
d_call: TRBD2

cdr3_nt: TGTGCCAGCAGCTTGTGGGACAGGGGGCATCAGCCCCAGCATTTT
cdr3_aa: CASSLWDRGHQPQHF
v_call: TRBV5-6
j_call: TRBJ1-5
clone_size: .
d_call: TRBD1